The T cell receptor beta chain under discussion was sequenced for a study of blood T cell repertoires in COVID-19. Overall study: The United States, Italy and Spain supplied acute and convalescent COVID-19 samples. The cDNA or gDNA used as material had been derived from T cells, B-cell-depleted T cells, or PBMCs.

Data came from immunoSEQ multiplex PCR; TCRdb stores just in-frame clones and leaves some out. The profile covers 250,000 to 300,000 clones, with roughly 79% appearing a single time and roughly 2.9% taken by the ten largest. This CDR3 is 11 amino acids long. In germline, CDR1 is GTSNPN, CDR2 SVGIG (reference sequence). V lost 0 bases, J lost 6 bases, and 5 bases lay in between. This sequence was found in a woman between 55 and 75 years old with active or convalescent COVID-19. The genes are TRBV30 and TRBJ1-2; D gene ambiguous. Specimen: peripheral blood. CDR3 protein: CAWSVLDGYTF. In nucleotides, the CDR3 is TGTGCCTGGAGTGTTTTAGATGGCTACACCTTC.